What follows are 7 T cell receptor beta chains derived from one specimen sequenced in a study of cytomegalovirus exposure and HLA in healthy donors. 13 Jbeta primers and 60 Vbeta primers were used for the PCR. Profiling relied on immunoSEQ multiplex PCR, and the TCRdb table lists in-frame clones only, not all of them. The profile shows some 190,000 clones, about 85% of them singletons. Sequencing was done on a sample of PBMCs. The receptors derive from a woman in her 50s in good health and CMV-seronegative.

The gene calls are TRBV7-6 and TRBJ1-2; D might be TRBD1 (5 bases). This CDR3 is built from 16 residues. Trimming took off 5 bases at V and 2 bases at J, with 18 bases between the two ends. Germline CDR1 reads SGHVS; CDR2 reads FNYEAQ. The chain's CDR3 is CASSLSTGGLNYGYTF. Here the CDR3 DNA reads TGTGCCAGCAGCCTTTCAACGGGGGGTCTGAACTATGGCTACACCTTC.

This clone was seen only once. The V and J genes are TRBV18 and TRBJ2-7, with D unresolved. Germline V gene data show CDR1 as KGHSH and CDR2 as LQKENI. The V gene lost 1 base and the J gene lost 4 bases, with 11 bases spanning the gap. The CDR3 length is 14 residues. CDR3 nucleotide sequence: TGTGCCAGCTCACCACGTACTGCCACGTACGAGCAGTACTTC. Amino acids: CASSPRTATYEQYF. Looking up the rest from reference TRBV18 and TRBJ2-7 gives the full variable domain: NAGVMQNPRHLVRRRGQEARLRCSPMKGHSHVYWYRQLPEEGLKFMVYLQKENIIDESGMPKERFSAEFPKEGPSILRIQQVVRGDSAAYFCASSPRTATYEQYFGPGTRLTVT.

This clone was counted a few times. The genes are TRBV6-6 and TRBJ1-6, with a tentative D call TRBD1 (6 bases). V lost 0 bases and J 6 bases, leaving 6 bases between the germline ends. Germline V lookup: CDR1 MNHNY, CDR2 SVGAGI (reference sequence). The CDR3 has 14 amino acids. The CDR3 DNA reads TGTGCCAGCAGTTACTCGGACAGTAATTCACCCCTCCACTTT. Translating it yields CASSYSDSNSPLHF.

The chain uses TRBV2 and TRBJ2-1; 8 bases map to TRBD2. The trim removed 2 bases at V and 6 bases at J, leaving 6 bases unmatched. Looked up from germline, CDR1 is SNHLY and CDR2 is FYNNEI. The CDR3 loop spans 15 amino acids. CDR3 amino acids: CASSEYGTRGNEQFF. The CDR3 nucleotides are TGTGCCAGCAGTGAATATGGGACTAGGGGCAATGAGCAGTTCTTC.

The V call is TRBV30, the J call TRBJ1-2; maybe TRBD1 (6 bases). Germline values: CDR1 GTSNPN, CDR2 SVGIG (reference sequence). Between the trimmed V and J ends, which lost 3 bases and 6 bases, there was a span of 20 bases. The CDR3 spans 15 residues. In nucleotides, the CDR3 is TGTGCCTGGAGCGCCGGACAGCCAGGGCTCAATGGCTACACCTTC. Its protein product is CAWSAGQPGLNGYTF.

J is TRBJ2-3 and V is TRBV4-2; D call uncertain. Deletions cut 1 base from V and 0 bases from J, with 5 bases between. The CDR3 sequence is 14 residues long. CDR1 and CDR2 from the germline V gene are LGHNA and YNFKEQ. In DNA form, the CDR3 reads TGTGCCAGCAGCCAAGGAGAGAGCACAGATACGCAGTATTTT. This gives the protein CASSQGESTDTQYF.

CDR3 amino acids: CASRRGQGIPSSYNSPLHF. For the CDR3, the DNA is TGTGCCAGCAGGAGGGGACAGGGTATCCCCAGCTCCTATAATTCACCCCTCCACTTT. This chain connects TRBV28 to TRBJ1-6; 9 nucleotides line up with TRBD1. The CDR3 length is 19 residues. Germline lookup yields CDR1 MDHEN and CDR2 SYDVKM. Trimming cost V 6 bases and J 0 bases; bases outside gene matches: 12.